This record concerns one TCR beta chain sequence. This clone came up a few times. The clone's antigen remains unknown. No quality values exist for individual bases; no much larger clone is one base distant. The data derive from a study of blood T cell repertoires in COVID-19 (dated by TCRdb to between 2020 and 2021). About the study as a whole: Samples from collaborators originated in the United States, Italy and Spain and spanned both the acute and convalescent phases of COVID-19. The prospective study material was composed of cDNA or gDNA derived from T cells, B-cell-depleted T cells, or PBMCs. Subjects who had been exposed to COVID-19, were actively infected with it, or had recovered from it provided the deeply sampled blood TCRbeta repertoires that made up the dataset. The repertoires were released in a freely available public database meant as a resource for research on the immune response to SARS-CoV-2. Samples came from the ongoing ImmuneRACE study (first 160 participants) plus 1,254 subjects from 6 global collaborators. The sample metadata nearly always contained a de-identified subject ID, COVID-19 status, age in years and sex. HLA class I and class II types, where available, came from metadata supplied by the sample provider rather than from assay-based typing. The paper's findings and limits, for the study overall: The amount of clinical and demographic metadata varied by source and participant and was provided uncurated.

The immunoSEQ Assay, a bias-controlled multiplex PCR, was used to amplify TCRbeta CDR3 regions from genomic DNA. In the original analysis: The number of nucleated cells in each sample was estimated by amplification of reference gene primers within the assay. To quantify the absolute abundance of each unique TCRbeta CDR3 rearrangement, sequence reads were collapsed and filtered. For each sample, productive Simpson clonality was calculated by taking the square root of Simpson's diversity index across productive rearrangements. This immuneACCESS table, as held by TCRdb, lists in-frame sequences with V and J called but not all clones. Of the missing ones, under half trace to an unresolved V gene in checked studies; the others have no known cause. That table furnishes V, J and clone size, whereas the DNA furnished D and trimming. This sample comprises 43,000 or so clones, roughly 89% of them detected only once. 15% of the sample is in the top ten clones.

The collaborating institutions used their own protocols to collect whole blood in K2EDTA tubes. For TCRbeta analysis, collaborators shipped samples in one of three forms: frozen whole blood, isolated PBMCs, or DNA extracted from either of those sample types. Trimming takes 6 bases from V and 0 bases from J, and the germline ends sit 9 bases apart. The CDR3 contains 13 residues, cysteine and phenylalanine counted. CDR3 DNA is the only sequence kept; it has 39 bases, read in frame from the first base. CDR1 and CDR2, looked up from the germline V gene (reference sequence), are MNHEY and SMNVEV. The rearranged segments are TRBV27 and TRBJ2-7; TRBD1 is a possible D gene, resting on 5 matching bases. What was sequenced was peripheral blood. The TCR sequence derives from a man in his sixties with active COVID-19. The CDR3 reads as follows: CASRTANSYEQYF. The nucleotide sequence is given as TGTGCCAGCAGGACAGCGAACTCCTACGAGCAGTACTTC.